The clone carrying this TCR beta chain has just one count. Its antigen is undetermined. Trimming removed 8 bases from V and 5 bases from J, with 14 bases in between. This CDR3 comprises 13 residues. This sample is drawn from a study of T cells after yellow fever vaccination. Study conclusions and caveats: Most clones from primary vaccination were detected again post-booster (approximately 96% CD4, about 88% CD8). Weaker overall was a secondary response that nonetheless peaked faster, on day 5 versus 15.

TCRdb re-called the 5' RACE reads through MiXCR, storing one row per CDR3 protein. The sample has 450,000 to 600,000 distinct CDR3 sequences, less than 20% seen once. The genes are TRBV23-1 and TRBJ2-3; possible D gene TRBD2, 5 bases. TRBV23-1 carries the ORF label, with uncertain function. Sequencing used PBMCs, obtained 5 to 6 days after the first yellow fever vaccination. The TCR originated in a man in his late teens or twenties who received the YFV17D yellow fever vaccine. CDR3 nucleotide sequence: TGCGCCAGCGGCAGGCAGGCGGGAGATACGCAGTATTTT. Protein product: CASGRQAGDTQYF.